This TCR beta chain was identified in a study of blood T cell repertoires in COVID-19. Study at large: T cells, B-cell-depleted T cells, or PBMCs supplied cDNA or gDNA.

In the authors' workflow: Amplifying reference gene primers gave estimates of nucleated cell counts. The assay was immunoSEQ multiplex PCR, and TCRdb's table has in-frame clones only and misses some. The DNA gave D and trimming, while V, J and clone size come from that table. The sample yields 55,000 to 80,000 clones, roughly 68% seen once. Germline values: CDR1 MDHEN, CDR2 SYDVKM. The germline V and J ends were trimmed by 1 base and 8 bases, with 18 bases remaining between them. The CDR3 contains 16 residues. The sample was peripheral blood. This TCR came from a woman of 80 years or more with acute or convalescent COVID-19. This chain joins TRBV28 and TRBJ2-1; tentative D call: TRBD2 (6 bases). The CDR3 region has the DNA TGTGCCAGCAGTTTATTTTTCCCCGGGAGAAAGGATGAGCAGTTCTTC. Its protein product is CASSLFFPGRKDEQFF.